This TCR beta chain is drawn from a study of T cell responses to AZD1222 COVID-19 vaccine. Study background: The study pooled second doses at about 4 or about 12 weeks.

Germline assignment: CDR1 SNHLY and CDR2 FYNNEI. Trimming shortened V by 5 bases and J by 3 bases, and 9 bases separated the two germline ends. CDR3 length equals 13 residues. The study's findings and limits: Clonal diversity may have been underestimated in mostly white British donors.

Here immunoSEQ multiplex PCR was the method, and the copy in TCRdb shows in-frame clones only, minus some. The table lists about 120,000 clones, roughly 84% of them singletons. Remarks on this clone: Its antigen is unknown.

The sequencing here drew on peripheral blood, taken on day 0 of AZD1222 vaccination. The TCR sequence derives from an adult in good health. V gene TRBV2 combines with J gene TRBJ2-3; D is perhaps TRBD2 (6 bases). CDR3 loop: CASSRDWTDTQYF. The CDR3 DNA reads as TGTGCCAGCAGTCGGGACTGGACAGATACGCAGTATTTT.